What follows describes a single T cell receptor (beta chain). In the library, individual cDNA molecules carried attached unique molecular identifiers. TCRdb redid the calling of the 5' RACE reads with MiXCR, one entry per CDR3 protein. The table records roughly 100,000 distinct CDR3 sequences, over 10% of them present only once. V dropped 6 bases and J dropped 4 bases, with 24 bases sitting between them. This CDR3 region has 16 residues. The germline V gene encodes CDR1 DFQATT and CDR2 SNEGSKA (reference sequence). These data belong to a study of early T cells in non-severe SARS-CoV-2 infection. Sequencing used whole blood. This sequence was found in an adult who was a healthcare worker with PCR-confirmed SARS-CoV-2 infection or an uninfected control (not recorded which). The chain combines TRBV20-1 with TRBJ1-2; D gene ambiguous. The CDR3 protein is CSAYGTRGSIAYGYTF. In DNA form, the CDR3 reads TGCAGTGCCTATGGTACCCGTGGCAGTATCGCCTATGGCTACACCTTC.